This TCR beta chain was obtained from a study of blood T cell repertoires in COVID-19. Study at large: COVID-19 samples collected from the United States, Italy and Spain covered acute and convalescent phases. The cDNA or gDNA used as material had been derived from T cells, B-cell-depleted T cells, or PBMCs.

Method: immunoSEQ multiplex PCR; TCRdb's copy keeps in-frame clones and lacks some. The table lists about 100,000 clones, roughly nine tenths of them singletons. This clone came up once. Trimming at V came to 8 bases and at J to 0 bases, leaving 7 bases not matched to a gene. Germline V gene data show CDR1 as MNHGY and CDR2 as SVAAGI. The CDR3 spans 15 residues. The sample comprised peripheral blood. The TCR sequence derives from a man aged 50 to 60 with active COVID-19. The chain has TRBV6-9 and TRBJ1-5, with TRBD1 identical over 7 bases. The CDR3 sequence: CASRAGGYSNQPQHF. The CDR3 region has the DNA TGTGCCAGCCGGGCAGGGGGTTATAGCAATCAGCCCCAGCATTTT.